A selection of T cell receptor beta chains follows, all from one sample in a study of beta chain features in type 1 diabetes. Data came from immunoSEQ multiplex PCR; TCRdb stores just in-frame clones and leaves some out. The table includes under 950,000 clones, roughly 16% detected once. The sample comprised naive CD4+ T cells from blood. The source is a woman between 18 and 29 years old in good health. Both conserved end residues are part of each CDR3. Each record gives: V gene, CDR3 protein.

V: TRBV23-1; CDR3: CASSQQPGQGLLGFYEQYF
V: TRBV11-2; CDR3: CASSLGQGAGELFF
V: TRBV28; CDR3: CASSGLAGYNEQFF
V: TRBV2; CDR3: CASRPHTALSGNTIYF
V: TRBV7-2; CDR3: CASTPGGVTDTQYF
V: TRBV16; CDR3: CASSPRLWDRGNEQYF
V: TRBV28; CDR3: CASSLATDTQYF
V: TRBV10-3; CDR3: CAIRASSYEQYF
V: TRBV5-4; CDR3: CASSLDREGLFF
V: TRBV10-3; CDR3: CASRTYKADTGELFF
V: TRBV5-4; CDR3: CASSSLAGGSTGELFF
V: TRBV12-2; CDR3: CASRLVWNRASSYEQYF
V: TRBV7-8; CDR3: CASSLKRLAAFTDTQYF